This T cell receptor beta chain was identified in a study of T-cell memory formation after mild COVID-19. The germline CDR1 and CDR2 sequences are LNHDA and SQIVND (reference sequence). The CDR3 spans 15 residues. J gave up 8 bases and V 3 bases, and 10 bases lay outside the gene matches. TCRdb processed the 5' RACE reads anew with MiXCR; each CDR3 protein has one entry. The sample includes around 200,000 distinct CDR3 sequences, roughly 27% of them seen just once. There are a few counts of this clonotype. This chain uses TRBV19 with TRBJ2-1; 7 bases line up with TRBD1. Sample: PBMCs or a T cell subset sorted from them (not recorded which). The sequence was obtained from an adult woman who had mild COVID-19 (a few samples of this study predate the infection). Cell type and time point are not known. CDR3 sequence (DNA): TGTGCCAGTAGTATCGGGACAGTGGTTATTGATGAGCAGTTCTTC. Encoded protein: CASSIGTVVIDEQFF.